These 6 T cell receptor beta chains originate from one sample sequenced in a study of B cell selection in AIRE deficiency. The sorted conventional CD4 T cells were gated as CD4+CD127+. Here immunoSEQ multiplex PCR was the method, and the copy in TCRdb shows in-frame clones only, minus some. The sample shows roughly 25,000 clones, 95% of them seen only once. Sample: CD4+CD127+ conventional T cells sorted from PBMCs. All receptors derive from a human donor in good health.

CDR3 nucleotide sequence: TGCGCCAGCCGCGCCGGGACAGGGAACTATGGCTACACCTTC. Translated, it gives CASRAGTGNYGYTF. This chain uses TRBV5-1 with TRBJ1-2, with 9 bases fitting TRBD1. There are 14 residues in the CDR3. V shed 7 bases and J 2 bases; nucleotides not matched to a gene: 6. Germline values: CDR1 SGHRS, CDR2 YFSETQ.

The CDR3 is CASSLEQGSGEQYF. The CDR3 nucleotides read TGTGCCAGCAGCTTAGAGCAGGGGTCAGGCGAGCAGTACTTC. J is TRBJ2-7 and V is TRBV7-6, with D possibly matching TRBD1 (6 bases). The CDR3 contains 14 residues. Trimming cost V 1 base and J 6 bases, with 13 bases left between them. Germline V gives CDR1 SGHVS, CDR2 FNYEAQ.

J is TRBJ2-1 and V is TRBV18; TRBD2 aligns across 10 bases. With 0 bases clipped from V and 7 bases from J, the junction kept 9 bases outside the gene matches. Germline assignment: CDR1 KGHSH and CDR2 LQKENI. The CDR3 contains 17 residues. The CDR3 loop reads CASSPPLGSGGGNEQFF. DNA for the CDR3: TGTGCCAGCTCACCACCGCTTGGCAGCGGGGGGGGGAATGAGCAGTTCTTC.

The chain links TRBV7-9 to TRBJ1-2; 9 bases fit TRBD1. Germline CDR1 SEHNR, CDR2 FQNEAQ (reference sequence). J was trimmed by 0 bases and V by 5 bases; bases with no gene match: 1. The CDR3 consists of 14 residues. CDR3 residues: CASSRTGANYGYTF. CDR3 nucleotides: TGTGCCAGCAGCCGGACAGGGGCTAACTATGGCTACACCTTC.

The chain has TRBV2 and TRBJ1-1; perhaps TRBD1 as D (5 bases). From germline, CDR1 is SNHLY and CDR2 FYNNEI. This CDR3 has 15 amino acids. V lost 6 bases and J lost 0, with 14 bases in between. Here the CDR3 DNA reads TGTGCCAGCAGACCCCGGGGCTTTTTGAACACTGAAGCTTTCTTT. It is translated as CASRPRGFLNTEAFF.

This CDR3 reads CSVVNWSSGTPDTQYF. Written as DNA, the CDR3 is TGCAGCGTTGTTAATTGGTCTAGCGGGACCCCAGATACGCAGTATTTT. This chain uses TRBV29-1 with TRBJ2-3; 9 bases match TRBD2. Germline values: CDR1 SQVTM, CDR2 ANQGSEA. The ends lost 4 bases at V and 4 bases at J; junction bases unmatched: 12. The CDR3 runs to 16 residues.